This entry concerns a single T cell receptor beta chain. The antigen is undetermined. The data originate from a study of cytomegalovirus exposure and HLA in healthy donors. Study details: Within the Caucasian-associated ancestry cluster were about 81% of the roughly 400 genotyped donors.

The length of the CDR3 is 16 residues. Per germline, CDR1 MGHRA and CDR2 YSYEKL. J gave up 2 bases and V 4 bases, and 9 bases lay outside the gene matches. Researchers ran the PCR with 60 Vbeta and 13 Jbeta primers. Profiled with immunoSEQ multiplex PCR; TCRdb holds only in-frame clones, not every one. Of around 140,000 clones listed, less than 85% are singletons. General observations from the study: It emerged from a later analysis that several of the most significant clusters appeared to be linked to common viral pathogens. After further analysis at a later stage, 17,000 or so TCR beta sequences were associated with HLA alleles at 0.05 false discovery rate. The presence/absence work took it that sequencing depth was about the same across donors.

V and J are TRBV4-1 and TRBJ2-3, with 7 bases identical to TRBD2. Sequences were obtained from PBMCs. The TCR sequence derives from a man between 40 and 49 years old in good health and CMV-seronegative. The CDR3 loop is CASSRPPGLHTDTQYF. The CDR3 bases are TGCGCCAGCAGCCGACCTCCGGGACTACACACAGATACGCAGTATTTT.